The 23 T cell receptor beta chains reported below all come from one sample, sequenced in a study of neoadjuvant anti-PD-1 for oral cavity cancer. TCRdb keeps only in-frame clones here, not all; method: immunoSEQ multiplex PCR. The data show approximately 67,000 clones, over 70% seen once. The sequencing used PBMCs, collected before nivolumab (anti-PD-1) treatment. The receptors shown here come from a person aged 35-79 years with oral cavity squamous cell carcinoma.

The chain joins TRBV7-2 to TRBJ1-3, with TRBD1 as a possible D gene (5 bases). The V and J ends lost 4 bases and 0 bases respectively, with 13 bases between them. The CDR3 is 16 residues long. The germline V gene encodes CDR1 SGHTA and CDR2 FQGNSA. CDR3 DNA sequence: TGTGCCAGCAGCTCGACCCAGGGCCACTCTGGAAACACCATATATTTT. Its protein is CASSSTQGHSGNTIYF.

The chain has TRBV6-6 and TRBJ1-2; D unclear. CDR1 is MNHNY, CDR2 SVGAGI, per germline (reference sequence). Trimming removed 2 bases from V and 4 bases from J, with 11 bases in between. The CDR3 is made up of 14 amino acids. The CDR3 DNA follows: TGTGCCAGCAGTTACGGCAGGTGGGGCTATGGCTACACCTTC. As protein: CASSYGRWGYGYTF.

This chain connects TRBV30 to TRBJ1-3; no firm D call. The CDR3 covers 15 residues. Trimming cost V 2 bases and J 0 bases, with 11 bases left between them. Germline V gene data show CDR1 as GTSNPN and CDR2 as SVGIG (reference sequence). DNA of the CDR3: TGTGCCTGGAGTAACGGTGTAAGCTCTGGAAACACCATATATTTT. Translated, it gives CAWSNGVSSGNTIYF.

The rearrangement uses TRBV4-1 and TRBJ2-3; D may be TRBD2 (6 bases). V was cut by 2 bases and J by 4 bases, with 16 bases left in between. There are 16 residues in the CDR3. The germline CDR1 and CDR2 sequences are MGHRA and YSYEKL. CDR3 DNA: TGCGCCAGCAGCCAAAGGCCCCTCCGACTAGCAGATACGCAGTATTTT. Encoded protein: CASSQRPLRLADTQYF.

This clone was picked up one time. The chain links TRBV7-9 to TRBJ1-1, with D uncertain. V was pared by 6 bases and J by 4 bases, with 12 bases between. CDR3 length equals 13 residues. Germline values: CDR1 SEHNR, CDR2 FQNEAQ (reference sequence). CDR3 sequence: CASSRVIGTEAFF. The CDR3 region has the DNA TGTGCCAGCAGTCGTGTGATCGGCACTGAAGCTTTCTTT.

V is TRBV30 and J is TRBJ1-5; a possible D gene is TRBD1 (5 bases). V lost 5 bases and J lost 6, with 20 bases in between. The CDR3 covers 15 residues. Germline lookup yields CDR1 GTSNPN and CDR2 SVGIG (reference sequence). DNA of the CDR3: TGTGCCTGGTCAACATTTTCAGGGTCAGGTCAGCCCCAGCATTTT. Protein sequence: CAWSTFSGSGQPQHF.

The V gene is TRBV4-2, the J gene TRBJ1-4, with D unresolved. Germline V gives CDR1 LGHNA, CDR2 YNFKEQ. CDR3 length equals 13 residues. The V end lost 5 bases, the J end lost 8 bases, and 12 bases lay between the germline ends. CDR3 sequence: CASSVDLLEKLFF. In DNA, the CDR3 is TGTGCCAGCAGCGTAGATCTCTTGGAAAAACTGTTTTTT.

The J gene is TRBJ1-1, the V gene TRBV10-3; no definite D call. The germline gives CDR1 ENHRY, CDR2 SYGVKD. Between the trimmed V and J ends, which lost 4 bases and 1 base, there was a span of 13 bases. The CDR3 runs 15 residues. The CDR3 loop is CAISGRPKGNTEAFF. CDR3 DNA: TGTGCCATCAGTGGGAGGCCCAAAGGGAACACTGAAGCTTTCTTT.

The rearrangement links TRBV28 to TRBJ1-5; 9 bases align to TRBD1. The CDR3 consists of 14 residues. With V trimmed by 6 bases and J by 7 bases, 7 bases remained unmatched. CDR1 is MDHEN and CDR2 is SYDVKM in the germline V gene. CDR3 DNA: TGTGCCAGCAGGTTGGGACAGGGTGGACAGCCCCAGCATTTT. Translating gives CASRLGQGGQPQHF.

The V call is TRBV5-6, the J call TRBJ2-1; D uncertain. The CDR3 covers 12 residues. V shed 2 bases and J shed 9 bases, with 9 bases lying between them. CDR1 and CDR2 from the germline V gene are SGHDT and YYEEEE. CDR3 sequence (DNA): TGTGCCAGCAGCTTAGAGGTTGGTGAGCAGTTCTTC. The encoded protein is CASSLEVGEQFF.

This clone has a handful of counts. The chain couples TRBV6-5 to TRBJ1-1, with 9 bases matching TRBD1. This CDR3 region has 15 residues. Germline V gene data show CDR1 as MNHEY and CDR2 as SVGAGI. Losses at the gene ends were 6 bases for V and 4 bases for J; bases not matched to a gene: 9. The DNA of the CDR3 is TGTGCCAGCAGAGCCGTGGGACAGGGAAGCACTGAAGCTTTCTTT. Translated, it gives CASRAVGQGSTEAFF.

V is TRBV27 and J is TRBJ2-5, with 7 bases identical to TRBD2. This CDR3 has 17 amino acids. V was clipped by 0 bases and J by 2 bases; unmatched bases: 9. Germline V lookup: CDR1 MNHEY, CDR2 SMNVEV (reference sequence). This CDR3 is CASSLSLGRGEQETQYF. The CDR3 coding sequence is TGTGCCAGCAGTTTATCATTGGGTCGGGGGGAACAAGAGACCCAGTACTTC.

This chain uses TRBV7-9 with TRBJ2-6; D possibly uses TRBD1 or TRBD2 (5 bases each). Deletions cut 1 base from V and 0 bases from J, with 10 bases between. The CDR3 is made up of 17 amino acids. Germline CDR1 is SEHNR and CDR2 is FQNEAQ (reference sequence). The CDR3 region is CASSLEGRSSGANVLTF. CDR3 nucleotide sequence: TGTGCCAGCAGCTTAGAGGGACGAAGCTCTGGGGCCAACGTCCTGACTTTC.

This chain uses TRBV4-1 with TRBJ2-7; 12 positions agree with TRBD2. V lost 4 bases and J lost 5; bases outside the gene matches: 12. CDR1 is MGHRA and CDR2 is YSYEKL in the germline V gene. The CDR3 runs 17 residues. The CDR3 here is CASSPQRTSGTSDEQYF. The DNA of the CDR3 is TGCGCCAGCAGCCCTCAACGGACTAGCGGGACCTCGGACGAGCAGTACTTC.

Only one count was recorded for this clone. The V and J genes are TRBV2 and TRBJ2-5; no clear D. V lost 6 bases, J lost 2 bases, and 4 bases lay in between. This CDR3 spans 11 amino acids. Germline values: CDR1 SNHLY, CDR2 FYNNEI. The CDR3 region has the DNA TGTGCCAGCAGGGGGCAAGAGACCCAGTACTTC. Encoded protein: CASRGQETQYF.

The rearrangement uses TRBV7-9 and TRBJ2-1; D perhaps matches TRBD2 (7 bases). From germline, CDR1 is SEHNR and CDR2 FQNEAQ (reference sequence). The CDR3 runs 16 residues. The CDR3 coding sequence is TGTGCGCAAACGGGTGCGGGGGCGAGCTCCTACAATGAGCAGTTCTTC. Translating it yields CAQTGAGASSYNEQFF.

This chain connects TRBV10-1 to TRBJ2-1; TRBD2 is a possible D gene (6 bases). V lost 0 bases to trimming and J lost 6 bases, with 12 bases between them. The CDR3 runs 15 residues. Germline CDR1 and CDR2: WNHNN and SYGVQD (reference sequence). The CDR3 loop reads CASSESARAGNEQFF. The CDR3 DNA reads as TGCGCCAGCAGTGAGTCGGCCCGAGCGGGCAATGAGCAGTTCTTC.

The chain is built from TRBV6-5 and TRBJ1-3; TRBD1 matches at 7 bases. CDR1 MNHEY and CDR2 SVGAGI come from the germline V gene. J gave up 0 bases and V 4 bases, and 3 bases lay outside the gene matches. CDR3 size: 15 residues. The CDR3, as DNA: TGTGCCAGCAGTTTAGACAGGGCCTCTGGAAACACCATATATTTT. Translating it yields CASSLDRASGNTIYF.

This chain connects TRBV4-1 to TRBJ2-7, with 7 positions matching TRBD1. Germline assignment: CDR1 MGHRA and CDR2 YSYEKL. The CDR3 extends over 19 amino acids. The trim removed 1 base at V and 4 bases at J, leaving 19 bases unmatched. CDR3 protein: CASSQVGTADPRPGYEQYF. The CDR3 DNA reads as TGCGCCAGCAGCCAAGTAGGGACAGCGGACCCGCGCCCAGGGTACGAGCAGTACTTC.

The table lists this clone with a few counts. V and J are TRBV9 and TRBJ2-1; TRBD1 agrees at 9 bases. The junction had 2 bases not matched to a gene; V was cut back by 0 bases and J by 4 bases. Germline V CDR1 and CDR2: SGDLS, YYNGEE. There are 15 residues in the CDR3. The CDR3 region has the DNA TGTGCCAGCAGCGTAGGGGACAGGGATTACAATGAGCAGTTCTTC. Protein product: CASSVGDRDYNEQFF.

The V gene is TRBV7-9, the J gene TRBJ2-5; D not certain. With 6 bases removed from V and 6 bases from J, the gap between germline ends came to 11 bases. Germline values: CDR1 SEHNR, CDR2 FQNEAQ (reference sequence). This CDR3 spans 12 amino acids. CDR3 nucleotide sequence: TGTGCCAGCAGATTCACGGAGAAGACCCAGTACTTC. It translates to CASRFTEKTQYF.

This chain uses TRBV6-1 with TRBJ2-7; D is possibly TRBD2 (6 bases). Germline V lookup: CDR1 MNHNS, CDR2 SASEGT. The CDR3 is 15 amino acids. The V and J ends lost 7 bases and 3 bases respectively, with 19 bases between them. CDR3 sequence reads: CASTPPGDFYYEQYF. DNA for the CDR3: TGTGCCAGCACCCCCCCGGGGGACTTCTACTACGAGCAGTACTTC.

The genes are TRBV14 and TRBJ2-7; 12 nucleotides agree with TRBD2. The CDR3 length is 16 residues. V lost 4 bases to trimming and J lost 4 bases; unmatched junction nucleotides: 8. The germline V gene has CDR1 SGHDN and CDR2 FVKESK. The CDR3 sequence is CASSRGLAGFAYEQYF. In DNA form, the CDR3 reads TGTGCCAGCAGCCGAGGACTAGCGGGATTTGCGTACGAGCAGTACTTC.